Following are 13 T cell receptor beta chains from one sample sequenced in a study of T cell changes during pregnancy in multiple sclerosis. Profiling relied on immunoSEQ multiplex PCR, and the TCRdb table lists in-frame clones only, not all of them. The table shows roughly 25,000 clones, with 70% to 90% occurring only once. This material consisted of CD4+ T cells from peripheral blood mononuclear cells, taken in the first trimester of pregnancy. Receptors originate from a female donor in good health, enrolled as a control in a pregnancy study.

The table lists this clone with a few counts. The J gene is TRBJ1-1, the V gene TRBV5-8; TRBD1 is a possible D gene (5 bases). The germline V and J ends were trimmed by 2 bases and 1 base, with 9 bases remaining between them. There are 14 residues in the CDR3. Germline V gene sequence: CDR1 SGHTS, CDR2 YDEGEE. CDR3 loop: CASSLRQKNTEAFF. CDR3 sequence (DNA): TGTGCCAGCAGCTTACGACAGAAGAACACTGAAGCTTTCTTT.

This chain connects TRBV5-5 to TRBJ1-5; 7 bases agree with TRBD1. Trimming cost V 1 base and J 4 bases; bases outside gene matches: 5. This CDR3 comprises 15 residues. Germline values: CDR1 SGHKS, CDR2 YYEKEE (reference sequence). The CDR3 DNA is TGTGCCAGCAGCTTGTCGGGGACAGAAAATCAGCCCCAGCATTTT. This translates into CASSLSGTENQPQHF.

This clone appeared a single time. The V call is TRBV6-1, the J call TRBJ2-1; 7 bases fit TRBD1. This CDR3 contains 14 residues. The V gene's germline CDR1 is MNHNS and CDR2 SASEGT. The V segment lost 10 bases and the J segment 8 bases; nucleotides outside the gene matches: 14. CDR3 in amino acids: CATALTGTWDEQFF. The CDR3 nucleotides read TGTGCCACCGCATTGACAGGGACATGGGATGAGCAGTTCTTC.

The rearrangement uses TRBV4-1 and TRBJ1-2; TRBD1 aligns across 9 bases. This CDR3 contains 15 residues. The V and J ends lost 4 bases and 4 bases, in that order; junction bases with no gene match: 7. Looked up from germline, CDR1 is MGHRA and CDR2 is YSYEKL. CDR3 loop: CASSPTPGQGYGYTF. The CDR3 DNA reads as TGCGCCAGCAGCCCCACTCCGGGACAGGGCTATGGCTACACCTTC.

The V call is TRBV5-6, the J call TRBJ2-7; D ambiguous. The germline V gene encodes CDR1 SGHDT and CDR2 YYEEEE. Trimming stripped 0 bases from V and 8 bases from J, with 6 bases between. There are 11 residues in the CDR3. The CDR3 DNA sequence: TGTGCCAGCAGCTTGGAAACACAGCAGTACTTC. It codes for CASSLETQQYF.

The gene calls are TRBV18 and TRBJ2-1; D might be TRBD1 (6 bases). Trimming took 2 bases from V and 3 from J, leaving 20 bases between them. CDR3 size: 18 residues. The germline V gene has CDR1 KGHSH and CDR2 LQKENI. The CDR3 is CASSPRDISPPLYNEQFF. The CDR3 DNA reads TGTGCCAGCTCACCAAGGGACATCAGTCCCCCTCTCTACAATGAGCAGTTCTTC.

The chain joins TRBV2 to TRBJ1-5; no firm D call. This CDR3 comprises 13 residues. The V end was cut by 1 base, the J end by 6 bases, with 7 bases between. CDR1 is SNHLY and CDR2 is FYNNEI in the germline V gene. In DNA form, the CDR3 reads TGTGCCAGCAGTGAAGGGGCGTCTCAGCCCCAGCATTTT. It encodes CASSEGASQPQHF.

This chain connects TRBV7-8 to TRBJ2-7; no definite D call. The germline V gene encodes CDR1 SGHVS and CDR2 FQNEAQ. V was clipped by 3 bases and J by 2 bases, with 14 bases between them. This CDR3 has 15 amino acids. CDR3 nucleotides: TGTGCCAGCAGCTTCGGCGGAAGAAAAACCTACGAGCAGTACTTC. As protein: CASSFGGRKTYEQYF.

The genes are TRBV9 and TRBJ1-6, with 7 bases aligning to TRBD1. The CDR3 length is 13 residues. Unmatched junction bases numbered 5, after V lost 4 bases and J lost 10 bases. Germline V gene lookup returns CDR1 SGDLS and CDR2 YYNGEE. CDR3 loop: CASSLTGESPLHF. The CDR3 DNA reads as TGTGCCAGCAGCCTTACAGGGGAATCACCCCTCCACTTT. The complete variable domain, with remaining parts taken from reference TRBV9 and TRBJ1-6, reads DSGVTQTPKHLITATGQRVTLRCSPRSGDLSVYWYQQSLDQGLQFLIQYYNGEERAKGNILERFSAQQFPDLHSELNLSSLELGDSALYFCASSLTGESPLHFGNGTRLTVT.

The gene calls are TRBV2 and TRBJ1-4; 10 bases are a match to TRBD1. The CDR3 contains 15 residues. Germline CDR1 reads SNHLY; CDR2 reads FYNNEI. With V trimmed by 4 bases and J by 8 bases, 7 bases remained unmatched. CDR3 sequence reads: CASSGRQGAGEKLFF. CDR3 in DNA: TGTGCCAGCAGTGGTAGACAGGGGGCGGGCGAAAAACTGTTTTTT.

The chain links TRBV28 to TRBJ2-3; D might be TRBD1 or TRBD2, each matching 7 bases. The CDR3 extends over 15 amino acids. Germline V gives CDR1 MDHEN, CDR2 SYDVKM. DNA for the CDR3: TGTGTCAGGGGGGGAGGGCCCCGGTGCACAGATACGCAGTATTTT. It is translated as CVRGGGPRCTDTQYF.

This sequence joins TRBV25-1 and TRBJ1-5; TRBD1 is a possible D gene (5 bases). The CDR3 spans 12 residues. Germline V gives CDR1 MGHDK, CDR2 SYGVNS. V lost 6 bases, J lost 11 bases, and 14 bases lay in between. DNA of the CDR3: TGTGCCAGCAGCGAAATAACAGGTTCCCAGCATTTT. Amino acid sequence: CASSEITGSQHF.

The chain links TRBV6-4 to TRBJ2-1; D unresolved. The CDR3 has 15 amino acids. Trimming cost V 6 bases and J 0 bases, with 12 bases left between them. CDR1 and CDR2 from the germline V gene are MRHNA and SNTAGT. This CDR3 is CASREYPSSYNEQFF. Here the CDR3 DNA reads TGTGCCAGCAGAGAATACCCGAGCTCCTACAATGAGCAGTTCTTC.